This entry lists 26 T cell receptor beta chains sequenced from one sample in a study of shared clonotypes between healthy human individuals. Assay used: immunoSEQ multiplex PCR; TCRdb lists only in-frame clones, some missing. This table has about 710,000 clones, around 73% appearing once. The sequenced sample consisted of memory CD4+ T cells sorted from blood. Specified subset: CD45RA-negative fraction. The receptors derive from a woman in her thirties in good health.

In its sample, this clone was seen a few times. The chain is built from TRBV2 and TRBJ1-1; no definite D call. The CDR3 is 15 residues long. Germline CDR1 is SNHLY and CDR2 is FYNNEI. Trimming cost V 7 bases and J 0 bases, with 15 bases left between them. The chain's CDR3 is CASTSDRYLNTEAFF. CDR3 sequence (DNA): TGTGCCAGCACATCGGACCGCTATTTGAACACTGAAGCTTTCTTT. Filled out from reference TRBV2 and TRBJ1-1, the complete variable domain reads EPEVTQTPSHQVTQMGQEVILRCVPISNHLYFYWYRQILGQKVEFLVSFYNNEISEKSEIFDDQFSVERPDGSNFTLKIRSTKLEDSAMYFCASTSDRYLNTEAFFGQGTRLTVV.

This rearrangement joins TRBV6-5 to TRBJ2-2; 8 positions agree with TRBD1. CDR1 is MNHEY and CDR2 is SVGAGI in the germline V gene. V was clipped by 5 bases and J by 5 bases; unmatched bases: 4. The CDR3 runs 14 residues. The CDR3 here is CASSADRGTGELFF. The DNA for the CDR3 is TGTGCCAGCAGTGCAGACAGGGGAACCGGGGAGCTGTTTTTT.

The chain carries TRBV15 and TRBJ1-3, with D perhaps TRBD1 (5 bases). Looked up from germline, CDR1 is LNHNV and CDR2 is YYDKDF (reference sequence). The CDR3 length is 14 residues. V dropped 5 bases and J dropped 2 bases, with 10 bases sitting between them. CDR3 nucleotides: TGTGCCACCAGCGCCGGGACGACTGGAAACACCATATATTTT. The encoded protein is CATSAGTTGNTIYF.

The chain combines TRBV5-1 with TRBJ2-3; tentatively, D is TRBD2 (5 bases). CDR1 and CDR2 (germline): SGHRS, YFSETQ. The CDR3 has 15 amino acids. V lost 2 bases and J lost 6, with 16 bases in between. The CDR3 DNA sequence: TGCGCCAGCAGCTTACGTGGGTTGGAGGTGGATACGCAGTATTTT. Amino acid sequence: CASSLRGLEVDTQYF.

This chain links TRBV7-9 with TRBJ2-1, with a weak D call TRBD1 (7 bases). The CDR3 runs 16 residues. From germline, CDR1 is SEHNR and CDR2 FQNEAQ (reference sequence). With 5 bases removed from V and 4 bases from J, the gap between germline ends came to 18 bases. The CDR3 DNA sequence: TGTGCCAGCAGCGCCCGGACAGGACGGGGGTACAATGAGCAGTTCTTC. Residues: CASSARTGRGYNEQFF.

As for this clone: At the DNA level, this CDR3 is encoded by other sequences in the same sample as well. The chain carries TRBV5-4 and TRBJ2-3; TRBD2 matches 10 bases. The CDR3 totals 15 residues. V shed 4 bases and J 0 bases; nucleotides not matched to a gene: 2. Germline V gene data show CDR1 as SGHNT and CDR2 as YYREEE (reference sequence). CDR3 sequence reads: CASSQTSGSTDTQYF. In DNA, the CDR3 is TGTGCCAGCAGCCAGACTAGCGGGAGCACAGATACGCAGTATTTT.

The chain has TRBV11-3 and TRBJ1-1; D not certain. The CDR3 is 14 residues long. V was shortened by 2 bases and J by 5 bases, with 12 bases between the two germline ends. Germline CDR1 is SGHNT and CDR2 is YENEEA. The DNA for the CDR3 is TGTGCCAGCAGCTTACCCAGTGTAGGAACTGAAGCTTTCTTT. As protein: CASSLPSVGTEAFF.

This chain uses TRBV4-1 with TRBJ2-7, with 9 nucleotides matching TRBD1. The germline V gene encodes CDR1 MGHRA and CDR2 YSYEKL. The CDR3 spans 20 residues. V dropped 2 bases and J dropped 4; count of bases not matched to a gene: 21. CDR3 sequence (DNA): TGCGCCAGCAGCCAATGGGGCCTACAGACAGGGGGAATCCCTCTTTACGAGCAGTACTTC. Translation gives CASSQWGLQTGGIPLYEQYF.

The chain couples TRBV28 to TRBJ2-7; maybe TRBD1 (7 bases). Germline V gives CDR1 MDHEN, CDR2 SYDVKM. V was clipped by 6 bases and J by 4 bases, with 25 bases between them. The CDR3 contains 17 residues. CDR3 in amino acids: CASRAEGRRGRVYEQYF. In DNA, the CDR3 is TGTGCCAGCAGAGCCGAGGGGAGGAGGGGGCGCGTTTACGAGCAGTACTTC.

This sequence joins TRBV28 and TRBJ1-4; D unresolved. The CDR3 is 13 residues long. Per the germline V gene, CDR1 is MDHEN and CDR2 is SYDVKM. V lost 11 bases and J lost 8, with 18 bases in between. In nucleotides, the CDR3 is TGTGCCGCAGGCACAGCCGGGCGAGAAAAACTGTTTTTT. It encodes CAAGTAGREKLFF.

As to this clone: Other DNA sequences of this sample code for an identical CDR3. V is TRBV10-3 and J is TRBJ2-7; no clear D gene. The germline V gene has CDR1 ENHRY and CDR2 SYGVKD. Trimming took off 2 bases at V and 4 bases at J, with 3 bases between the two ends. The CDR3 extends over 11 amino acids. CDR3: CAISELYEQYF. For the CDR3, the DNA is TGTGCCATCAGTGAGCTTTACGAGCAGTACTTC.

The rearrangement joins TRBV2 to TRBJ1-5; possible D gene TRBD1, 5 bases. Trimming stripped 3 bases from V and 7 bases from J, with 16 bases between. The CDR3 is 15 residues long. Germline V gene sequence: CDR1 SNHLY, CDR2 FYNNEI. The DNA for the CDR3 is TGTGCCAGCAGTGATATTTGGGGGACGAGGCAGCCCCAGCATTTT. Translated: CASSDIWGTRQPQHF.

This sequence joins TRBV30 and TRBJ2-6; D possibly corresponds to TRBD1 (6 bases). The CDR3 is made up of 13 amino acids. Deletions cut 4 bases from V and 4 bases from J, with 8 bases between. Germline V gene data show CDR1 as GTSNPN and CDR2 as SVGIG (reference sequence). CDR3 sequence (DNA): TGTGCCTGGACAGGGGCCGGGGCCAACGTCCTGACTTTC. Protein product: CAWTGAGANVLTF.

This clone was observed a few times. The chain recombines TRBV5-1 with TRBJ2-1, with 8 bases that match TRBD2. V lost 2 bases, J lost 6 bases, and 7 bases stayed unmatched. The CDR3 has 15 amino acids. Germline V gene lookup returns CDR1 SGHRS and CDR2 YFSETQ. The CDR3 loop is CASSFGRELINEQFF. CDR3 DNA: TGCGCCAGCAGCTTCGGGAGGGAACTAATCAATGAGCAGTTCTTC.

The chain recombines TRBV7-3 with TRBJ2-7; 10 bases are shared with TRBD1. The germline V gene encodes CDR1 SGHTA and CDR2 FQGTGA. The CDR3 is made up of 14 amino acids. Unmatched junction bases numbered 5, after V lost 5 bases and J lost 4 bases. CDR3 DNA sequence: TGTGCCAGCAGCGCTACGGGACAGGGGTACGAGCAGTACTTC. Residues: CASSATGQGYEQYF. Full variable domain (remainder filled in from reference TRBV7-3 and TRBJ2-7): GAGVSQTPSNKVTEKGKYVELRCDPISGHTALYWYRQSLGQGPEFLIYFQGTGAADDSGLPNDRFFAVRPEGSVSTLKIQRTERGDSAVYLCASSATGQGYEQYFGPGTRLTVT.

This rearrangement joins TRBV18 to TRBJ2-7, with a tentative D call TRBD1 (5 bases). The germline V and J ends were trimmed by 0 bases and 6 bases, with 12 bases remaining between them. The V gene's germline CDR1 is KGHSH and CDR2 LQKENI. The CDR3 runs 14 residues. This chain's CDR3 is CASSPPPTGTEQYF. For the CDR3, the DNA is TGTGCCAGCTCACCACCCCCCACAGGTACCGAGCAGTACTTC. Looking up the rest from reference TRBV18 and TRBJ2-7 gives the full variable domain: NAGVMQNPRHLVRRRGQEARLRCSPMKGHSHVYWYRQLPEEGLKFMVYLQKENIIDESGMPKERFSAEFPKEGPSILRIQQVVRGDSAAYFCASSPPPTGTEQYFGPGTRLTVT.

The gene calls are TRBV5-1 and TRBJ2-5, with 8 bases identical to TRBD2. The CDR3 consists of 15 residues. From germline, CDR1 is SGHRS and CDR2 YFSETQ. The ends lost 4 bases at V and 0 bases at J; junction bases unmatched: 5. In DNA form, the CDR3 reads TGCGCCAGCAGCCCTACTAGCGGACACCAAGAGACCCAGTACTTC. This encodes CASSPTSGHQETQYF.

The gene calls are TRBV27 and TRBJ2-1; 9 nucleotides align to TRBD2. Looked up from germline, CDR1 is MNHEY and CDR2 is SMNVEV (reference sequence). CDR3 length: 17 amino acids. V shed 5 bases and J 0 bases; nucleotides not matched to a gene: 8. CDR3 sequence reads: CASSTPLAGGSYNEQFF. Here the CDR3 DNA reads TGTGCCAGCAGTACGCCACTAGCGGGTGGCTCCTACAATGAGCAGTTCTTC.

About this clone: The same CDR3 can be traced to other DNA sequences in this sample. The rearrangement joins TRBV4-1 to TRBJ2-5, with TRBD2 matching over 8 bases. CDR1 and CDR2 from the germline V gene are MGHRA and YSYEKL. The J segment lost 5 bases and the V segment lost 3 bases, leaving 8 bases of the junction unmatched. This CDR3 is 15 amino acids long. Written as DNA, the CDR3 is TGCGCCAGCAGCCAGGGTCCCGGGGGGGTGGAGACCCAGTACTTC. It translates to CASSQGPGGVETQYF.

The chain uses TRBV7-7 and TRBJ1-1; D is uncertain. Trimming pared 5 bases from V and 0 bases from J, leaving 7 bases between. Germline V gene data show CDR1 as SSHAT and CDR2 as FNYEAQ (reference sequence). The CDR3 sequence is 13 residues long. The CDR3 is CASSADMNTEAFF. The CDR3 region has the DNA TGTGCCAGCAGCGCAGACATGAACACTGAAGCTTTCTTT.

This chain connects TRBV28 to TRBJ2-5, with 8 nucleotides matching TRBD1. Germline CDR1 MDHEN, CDR2 SYDVKM. The length of the CDR3 is 16 residues. V lost 6 bases to trimming and J lost 2 bases; unmatched junction nucleotides: 11. CDR3 sequence: CASSSSGTGFQETQYF. Written as DNA, the CDR3 is TGTGCCAGCAGCTCATCCGGGACAGGTTTTCAAGAGACCCAGTACTTC.

The chain uses TRBV19 and TRBJ2-7, with D unclear. The length of the CDR3 is 15 residues. The germline V gene has CDR1 LNHDA and CDR2 SQIVND (reference sequence). The ends were cut back, 1 base at V and 3 bases at J, with 13 bases in the middle. CDR3 region: CASSIVEGINYEQYF. As DNA, the CDR3 is TGTGCCAGTAGTATAGTAGAAGGCATAAACTACGAGCAGTACTTC.

This clone was recorded only once. J is TRBJ2-5 and V is TRBV6-1, with D perhaps being TRBD1 or TRBD2 (5 bases each). The length of the CDR3 is 15 residues. Looked up from germline, CDR1 is MNHNS and CDR2 is SASEGT. Deletions cut 7 bases from V and 7 bases from J, with 22 bases between. Here the CDR3 reads CASKSSGTGTRTQYF. The CDR3 region has the DNA TGTGCCAGCAAAAGTTCCGGGACCGGTACCCGGACCCAGTACTTC.

The rearrangement joins TRBV27 to TRBJ1-2; 8 bases agree with TRBD1. Germline V gene sequence: CDR1 MNHEY, CDR2 SMNVEV (reference sequence). The ends lost 7 bases at V and 6 bases at J; junction bases unmatched: 7. This CDR3 is 13 amino acids long. CDR3 DNA: TGTGCCAGCAAAAGCGGACAGGGTGATGGCTACACCTTC. This sequence encodes CASKSGQGDGYTF.

A few counts support this clone. This chain connects TRBV7-8 to TRBJ1-4; D is undetermined. Germline loops: CDR1 SGHVS, CDR2 FQNEAQ. CDR3 length: 17 residues. Between the trimmed V and J ends, which lost 1 base and 0 bases, there was a span of 12 bases. In nucleotides, the CDR3 is TGTGCCAGCAGCTTAGGCGGCGCAGCCACAACTAATGAAAAACTGTTTTTT. This sequence encodes CASSLGGAATTNEKLFF.

This chain joins TRBV10-2 and TRBJ2-3, with 10 bases aligning to TRBD2. The CDR3 is made up of 19 amino acids. The germline CDR1 and CDR2 sequences are WSHSY and SAAADI. J lost 3 bases, V lost 6 bases, and 18 bases had no gene match. This CDR3 is CASRRTAGGIRERTDTQYF. CDR3 nucleotide sequence: TGCGCCAGCAGGAGAACAGCGGGAGGGATAAGGGAAAGGACAGATACGCAGTATTTT.